The 21 T cell receptor beta chains below come from one sample, sequenced in a study of Tregs in tolerant kidney transplant recipients. TCRdb's copy holds only in-frame clones and misses some; the assay was immunoSEQ multiplex PCR. The table records tens of thousands of clones, less than 95% of them present only once. Sequenced: Tregs from blood. Source of these receptors: a human donor in good health.

The rearrangement links TRBV9 to TRBJ2-1; 11 nucleotides line up with TRBD2. This CDR3 comprises 16 residues. With V trimmed by 3 bases and J by 1 base, 3 bases remained unmatched. Germline V gene data show CDR1 as SGDLS and CDR2 as YYNGEE. CDR3 sequence reads: CASSALAGGSYNEQFF. The CDR3 nucleotides are TGTGCCAGCAGCGCCCTAGCGGGAGGATCCTACAATGAGCAGTTCTTC.

The chain couples TRBV6-5 to TRBJ2-7, with D hard to call. V gave up 2 bases and J gave up 0 bases, with 8 bases separating them. Germline lookup yields CDR1 MNHEY and CDR2 SVGAGI. The CDR3 extends over 14 amino acids. In nucleotides, the CDR3 is TGTGCCAGCAGTTACGGAGTTTACTCCTACGAGCAGTACTTC. Protein product: CASSYGVYSYEQYF.

This chain uses TRBV7-9 with TRBJ1-2, with a possible D match to TRBD1 (6 bases). Per the germline V gene, CDR1 is SEHNR and CDR2 is FQNEAQ (reference sequence). The ends were cut back, 4 bases at V and 4 bases at J, with 19 bases in the middle. This CDR3 is 16 amino acids long. DNA of the CDR3: TGTGCCAGCAGCTCCCGACAGGCCGCCAGGGGCTATGGCTACACCTTC. Its translation is CASSSRQAARGYGYTF.

This chain links TRBV5-4 with TRBJ1-2; possible D gene TRBD1, 5 bases. V gave up 0 bases and J gave up 4 bases, with 13 bases separating them. Germline CDR1 and CDR2: SGHNT and YYREEE (reference sequence). This CDR3 comprises 15 residues. CDR3 sequence reads: CASSLAGESRYGYTF. Written as DNA, the CDR3 is TGTGCCAGCAGCTTGGCGGGGGAGTCTCGCTATGGCTACACCTTC.

This clone was counted a few times. The V call is TRBV7-9, the J call TRBJ2-7, with 8 bases matching TRBD1. V trimming: 4 bases; J trimming: 2 bases; junction bases outside the gene matches: 7. The germline gives CDR1 SEHNR, CDR2 FQNEAQ (reference sequence). This CDR3 has 15 residues. The CDR3 DNA follows: TGTGCCAGCAGCTCCCCCGGGACAGGAACCTACGAGCAGTACTTC. It codes for CASSSPGTGTYEQYF.

J is TRBJ1-1 and V is TRBV5-1; 9 bases line up with TRBD1. V lost 2 bases and J lost 8; bases outside the gene matches: 1. The CDR3 spans 12 residues. Germline V gene data show CDR1 as SGHRS and CDR2 as YFSETQ. Written as DNA, the CDR3 is TGCGCCAGCAGCTTAGGGACAGGGGAAGCTTTCTTT. This encodes CASSLGTGEAFF. Using reference TRBV5-1 and TRBJ1-1 for the parts outside the CDR3, the full variable domain is KAGVTQTPRYLIKTRGQQVTLSCSPISGHRSVSWYQQTPGQGLQFLFEYFSETQRNKGNFPGRFSGRQFSNSRSEMNVSTLELGDSALYLCASSLGTGEAFFGQGTRLTVV.

The chain is built from TRBV29-1 and TRBJ2-1, with 9 nucleotides matching TRBD2. Per the germline V gene, CDR1 is SQVTM and CDR2 is ANQGSEA. CDR3 size: 14 residues. V shed 4 bases, J shed 8 bases, and the junction held 9 bases outside the gene matches. The CDR3 is CSVVEVAGDDEQFF. CDR3 DNA sequence: TGCAGCGTTGTGGAGGTAGCGGGAGATGATGAGCAGTTCTTC.

The chain has TRBV2 and TRBJ1-1; 7 nucleotides match TRBD1. The ends lost 7 bases at V and 5 bases at J; junction bases unmatched: 7. The CDR3 loop spans 13 amino acids. In germline, CDR1 is SNHLY, CDR2 FYNNEI. CDR3 DNA: TGTGCCAGCATGCAGACAGGGAGGACTGAAGCTTTCTTT. The encoded protein is CASMQTGRTEAFF.

The V gene is TRBV29-1, the J gene TRBJ1-2; tentatively, D is TRBD1 (5 bases). CDR1 and CDR2 from the germline V gene are SQVTM and ANQGSEA. CDR3 length: 14 amino acids. V was shortened by 6 bases and J by 4 bases, with 18 bases between the two germline ends. The CDR3 coding sequence is TGCAGCGTAGCCTCGGGATGGGGACGCTATGGCTACACCTTC. Translated, it gives CSVASGWGRYGYTF.

The rearrangement links TRBV11-2 to TRBJ2-4, with 7 bases identical to TRBD2. Germline values: CDR1 SGHAT, CDR2 FQNNGV. This CDR3 has 18 residues. V dropped 5 bases and J dropped 0; count of bases not matched to a gene: 13. In DNA form, the CDR3 reads TGTGCCAGCAGCCCCTACTATTATAGCGGGCTAGCCAAAAACATTCAGTACTTC. Encoded protein: CASSPYYYSGLAKNIQYF.

V and J are TRBV2 and TRBJ1-5; no clear D gene. This CDR3 has 14 amino acids. Germline V gene lookup returns CDR1 SNHLY and CDR2 FYNNEI. V shed 6 bases and J shed 0 bases, with 9 bases lying between them. CDR3 nucleotides: TGTGCCAGCAGCCTGCTCGGTAGCAATCAGCCCCAGCATTTT. Translation gives CASSLLGSNQPQHF.

The CDR3 protein is CASTTGVNYGYTF. CDR3 nucleotides: TGTGCCAGCACCACTGGGGTTAACTATGGCTACACCTTC. This chain connects TRBV18 to TRBJ1-2; D call uncertain. This CDR3 comprises 13 residues. Germline assignment: CDR1 KGHSH and CDR2 LQKENI. The ends were cut back, 8 bases at V and 1 base at J, with 11 bases in the middle. The full variable domain, with the rest looked up from reference TRBV18 and TRBJ1-2, is NAGVMQNPRHLVRRRGQEARLRCSPMKGHSHVYWYRQLPEEGLKFMVYLQKENIIDESGMPKERFSAEFPKEGPSILRIQQVVRGDSAAYFCASTTGVNYGYTFGSGTRLTVV.

This chain joins TRBV7-8 and TRBJ1-5; TRBD1 might be the D (6 bases). V gave up 7 bases and J gave up 5 bases, with 12 bases separating them. The CDR3 has 13 amino acids. Germline CDR1 is SGHVS and CDR2 is FQNEAQ. The CDR3: CASTRDIHQPQHF. The CDR3 DNA sequence: TGTGCCAGCACCCGGGACATCCATCAGCCCCAGCATTTT.

The chain links TRBV5-1 to TRBJ2-7, with TRBD1 matching 7 bases. J gave up 7 bases and V 2 bases, and 12 bases lay outside the gene matches. The CDR3 runs 15 residues. Germline V CDR1 and CDR2: SGHRS, YFSETQ. The CDR3 spells CASSFLVTGRREQYF. The CDR3 DNA reads TGCGCCAGCAGCTTCCTTGTGACAGGGCGTCGGGAGCAGTACTTC.

The rearrangement joins TRBV18 to TRBJ2-3, with TRBD1 matching 9 bases. Germline CDR1 and CDR2: KGHSH and LQKENI. Trimming removed 4 bases from V and 1 base from J; junction bases left unmatched: 3. The CDR3 length is 15 residues. In DNA, the CDR3 is TGTGCCAGCTCACTTTGGACAGGGGGCACAGATACGCAGTATTTT. Protein sequence: CASSLWTGGTDTQYF.

The J gene is TRBJ1-5, the V gene TRBV5-1; the match to TRBD1 covers 10 bases. The J segment lost 6 bases and the V segment lost 0 bases, leaving 6 bases of the junction unmatched. The CDR3 contains 16 residues. Per germline, CDR1 SGHRS and CDR2 YFSETQ. The CDR3 DNA is TGCGCCAGCAGCTTGGGGGGGACAGGGGCAGGTCAGCCCCAGCATTTT. Translating gives CASSLGGTGAGQPQHF.

The rearrangement links TRBV23-1 to TRBJ1-2; weak D call: TRBD1 (6 bases). TRBV23-1 is treated as an ORF (open reading frame) with a function not yet certain. The CDR3 sequence is 18 residues long. Trimming cost V 3 bases and J 0 bases, with 20 bases left between them. The CDR3 coding sequence is TGCGCCAGCAGTCAGCACGACAGGCCCCGACCTTCTAACTATGGCTACACCTTC. It codes for CASSQHDRPRPSNYGYTF.

V usage is TRBV5-1 and J usage is TRBJ2-1; TRBD1 agrees at 7 bases. V lost 4 bases to trimming and J lost 0 bases; unmatched junction nucleotides: 4. Germline V gene lookup returns CDR1 SGHRS and CDR2 YFSETQ. The CDR3 extends over 15 amino acids. CDR3 bases: TGCGCCAGCAGCCCGACAGGGAGCTCCTACAATGAGCAGTTCTTC. Its translation: CASSPTGSSYNEQFF.

J is TRBJ2-1 and V is TRBV6-6; D gene uncertain. The germline V gene has CDR1 MNHNY and CDR2 SVGAGI (reference sequence). Trimming left V 5 bases short and J 4 bases short, with 12 bases between. The CDR3 runs to 14 residues. The CDR3 nucleotides read TGTGCCAGCAGTCGCTTTGGGCAATACAATGAGCAGTTCTTC. This codes for CASSRFGQYNEQFF.

This clone was recorded once. J is TRBJ1-5 and V is TRBV4-1, with D perhaps matching TRBD1 (5 bases). V lost 1 base and J lost 2, with 12 bases in between. Germline V gene sequence: CDR1 MGHRA, CDR2 YSYEKL. This CDR3 region has 16 residues. The CDR3 spells CASSQGGSSGNQPQHF. CDR3 nucleotide sequence: TGCGCCAGCAGCCAAGGGGGGTCGTCGGGCAATCAGCCCCAGCATTTT.

The V gene is TRBV5-4, the J gene TRBJ2-2; no reliable D call. The CDR3 is made up of 14 amino acids. The V gene's germline CDR1 is SGHNT and CDR2 YYREEE (reference sequence). The V and J ends lost 3 bases and 0 bases respectively, with 6 bases between them. The CDR3 DNA reads as TGTGCCAGCAGCTCCAGGACGAACACCGGGGAGCTGTTTTTT. Translating gives CASSSRTNTGELFF.